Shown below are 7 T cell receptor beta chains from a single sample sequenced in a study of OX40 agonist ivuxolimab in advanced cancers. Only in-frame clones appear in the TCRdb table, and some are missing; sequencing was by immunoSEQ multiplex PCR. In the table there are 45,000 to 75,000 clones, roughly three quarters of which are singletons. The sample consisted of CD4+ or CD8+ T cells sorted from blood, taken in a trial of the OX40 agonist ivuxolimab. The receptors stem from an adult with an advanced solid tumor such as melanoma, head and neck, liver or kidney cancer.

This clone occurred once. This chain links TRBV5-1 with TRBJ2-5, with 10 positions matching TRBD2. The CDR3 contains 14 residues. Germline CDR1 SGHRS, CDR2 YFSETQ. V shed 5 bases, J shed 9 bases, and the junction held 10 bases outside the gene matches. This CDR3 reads CASRASGGAPAQYF. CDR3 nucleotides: TGCGCCAGCAGGGCCAGCGGGGGGGCCCCGGCCCAGTACTTC.

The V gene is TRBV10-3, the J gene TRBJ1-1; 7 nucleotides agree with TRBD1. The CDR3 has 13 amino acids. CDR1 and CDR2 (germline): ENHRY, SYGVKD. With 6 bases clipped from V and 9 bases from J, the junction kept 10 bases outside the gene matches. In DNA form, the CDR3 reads TGTGCCATCAGGGAGAACAGGGGCGATCAAGCTTTCTTT. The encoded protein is CAIRENRGDQAFF.

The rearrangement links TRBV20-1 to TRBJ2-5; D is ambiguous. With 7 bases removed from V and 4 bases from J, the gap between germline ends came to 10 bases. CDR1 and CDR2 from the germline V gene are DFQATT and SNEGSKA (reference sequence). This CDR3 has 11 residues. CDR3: CSELERETQYF. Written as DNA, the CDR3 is TGCAGTGAATTGGAGAGAGAGACCCAGTACTTC.

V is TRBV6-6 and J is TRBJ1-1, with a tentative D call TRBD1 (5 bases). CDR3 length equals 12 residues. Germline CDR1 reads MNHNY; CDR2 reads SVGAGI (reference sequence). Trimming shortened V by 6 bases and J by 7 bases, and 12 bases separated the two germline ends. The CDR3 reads CASRGRGLEAFF. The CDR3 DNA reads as TGTGCCAGCAGGGGAAGGGGACTTGAAGCTTTCTTT.

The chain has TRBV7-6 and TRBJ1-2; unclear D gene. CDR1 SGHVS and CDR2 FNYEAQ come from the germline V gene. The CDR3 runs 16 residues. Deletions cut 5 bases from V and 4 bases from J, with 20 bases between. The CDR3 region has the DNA TGTGCCAGCAGCCACTGCCCTGAATCAAAGACCTATGGCTACACCTTC. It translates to CASSHCPESKTYGYTF.

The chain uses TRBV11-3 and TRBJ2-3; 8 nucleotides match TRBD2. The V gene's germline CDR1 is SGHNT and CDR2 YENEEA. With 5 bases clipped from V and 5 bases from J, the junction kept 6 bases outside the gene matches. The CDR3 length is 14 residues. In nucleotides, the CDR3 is TGTGCCAGCAGCCCAGGACTAGCAAGAGATACGCAGTATTTT. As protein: CASSPGLARDTQYF.

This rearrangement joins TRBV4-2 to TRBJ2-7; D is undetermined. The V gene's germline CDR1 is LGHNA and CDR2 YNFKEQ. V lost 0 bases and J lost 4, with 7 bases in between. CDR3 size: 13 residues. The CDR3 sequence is CASSQDLRYEQYF. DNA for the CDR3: TGTGCCAGCAGCCAAGATCTAAGGTACGAGCAGTACTTC.